This T cell receptor (beta chain) is from a study of shared clonotypes between healthy human individuals (dated by TCRdb to between 2020 and 2021). Concerning the study at large: The cohort comprised a couple of women and a few men aged 18 to 49 years. For each donor, CD4 naive and CD4 memory were each given three plates, CD8 naive was given two plates, and CD8 memory was given one plate. To estimate repertoire size and how much clonotypes are shared between individuals, the study performed deep sequencing of blood TCR repertoires from about five healthy adults. To increase sequencing depth and limit assay-specific biases, TCR repertoire library preparation and sequencing were carried out by different laboratories using diverse techniques. Per donor, leukapheresis produced somewhere between about 0.94 and 9 billion PBMCs.

The CDR3 runs 14 residues from the cysteine to the phenylalanine. Only CDR3 DNA is held: 42 bases, read in frame from base 1. Trimming removed 0 bases from V and 5 bases from J, leaving 11 bases between the germline ends. The germline V gene encodes CDR1 GTSNPN and CDR2 SVGIG (reference sequence). Using the deep immunoSEQ assay, multiplex PCR amplified TCR CDR3 regions from genomic DNA. Extracted genomic DNA from each cell subset was spread evenly across all wells of several immunoSEQ 96-well plates, with each plate serving as a replicate. Each replicate PCR for sorted subsets received about 180 ng genomic DNA, equal to about 30,000 T cell genomes. The purified libraries were quantified using a Qubit 3.0 fluorometer, sized with a Bioanalyzer 2100, and then quantified again using the KAPA Library Quantification kit. Every immunoSEQ 96-well plate was sequenced on a dedicated single-read 150-cycle Illumina NextSeq 550 flow cell. The study's processing was this. Because the immunoSEQ output included only junctional sequences and no quality scores, the filtering could not be the same as the filtering used for full-length reads. To assign V/J genes and CDR3, sequences were annotated against IMGT germline references using PyIR, a Python wrapper for IgBLAST v1.9. Any read was removed if the V/J assignment was weak (E-value above 1e-6), the CDR3 was missing, or the read contained stop codons, out-of-frame junctions, or ambiguous translated residues. V3J clonotypes were defined by identical inferred V gene, J gene, and CDR3 amino acid sequence. Percentage overlap between repertoires was calculated by dividing the number of shared unique clonotypes by the size of the smaller repertoire. Richness of each repertoire was evaluated using RTK rarefaction, the Chao1 estimator, and Recon v2.1 estimates of unobserved clonotypes. For all TCRbeta clonotypes obtained by the gDNA method from a handful of donors, generation probabilities were computed with OLGA. TCRdb limited this immuneACCESS table to in-frame rearrangements with V and J called. A share of clones is missing; checked studies link under half to unresolved V genes, and the rest is unexplained. That table gives V, J and clone size, and the DNA gave D and trimming. In this sample the table shows about 2 million clones, about 95% of which occur a single time. The ten biggest clones cover around 1.1% of the sample.

CD8 naive samples were obtained by positive selection for CCR7 among CD45RO-negative cells, yielding a CD45RA+CCR7+ population from which TemRA cells were excluded. Healthy HIV-negative adults with no recently reported acute infections or vaccinations were included as donors. All donors were Caucasian adults living in Nashville, Tennessee, USA. After blood collection by leukapheresis, PBMCs were isolated using Ficoll-Histopaque density gradient centrifugation and then cryopreserved in the vapor phase of liquid nitrogen. Analytical flow cytometry was used to check the purity and quantity of every magnetically sorted T cell population. Genomic DNA was isolated from every sorted fraction and measured by UV absorbance on a Nanodrop 2000c. Concerning this clone itself: Its antigen is not yet known. Base qualities are missing; no much larger clone stands one base away.

The paper as a whole reports these results and caveats: Estimated clonotype richness was generally larger for naive than for memory subsets. Because the study included only a small number of donors, the genetic and exposure-history diversity represented was limited. Sampling was restricted to blood, and TCR repertoires in tissues likely differ from the TCR repertoires found in blood. Pairwise subsampling indicated that sequencing depth was expected to affect the degree of clonotype sharing among donors. Compared with non-shared clonotypes, clonotypes shared by all four sorted-subset donors had higher generation probabilities. Sharing across a few donors was observed for around 5% of naive CD4, 3.5% of naive CD8, 2% to 2.5% of memory CD4, and about 0.39% of memory CD8 clonotypes. Incomplete sequencing was indicated by rarefaction of sorted-subset datasets, despite the large sequencing depth.

Input material: naive CD8+ T cells sorted from blood. This sample's cell subset or site label indicates: CD45RA+CCR7+. The source of this sequence is a man between 18 and 29 years old in good health. The V and J segments used are TRBV30 and TRBJ2-1, with a weak D call of TRBD1 (5 bases match). The bases are TGTGCCTGGAGTGTAATGGCAGGGAACAATGAGCAGTTCTTC. Translated, it gives CAWSVMAGNNEQFF. Beyond the CDR3, the reference TRBV30 and TRBJ2-1 genes provide the residues; the full variable domain reads: SQTIHQWPATLVQPVGSPLSLECTVEGTSNPNLYWYRQAAGRGLQLLFYSVGIGQISSEVPQNLSASRPQDRQFILSSKKLLLSDSGFYLCAWSVMAGNNEQFFGPGTRLTVL.